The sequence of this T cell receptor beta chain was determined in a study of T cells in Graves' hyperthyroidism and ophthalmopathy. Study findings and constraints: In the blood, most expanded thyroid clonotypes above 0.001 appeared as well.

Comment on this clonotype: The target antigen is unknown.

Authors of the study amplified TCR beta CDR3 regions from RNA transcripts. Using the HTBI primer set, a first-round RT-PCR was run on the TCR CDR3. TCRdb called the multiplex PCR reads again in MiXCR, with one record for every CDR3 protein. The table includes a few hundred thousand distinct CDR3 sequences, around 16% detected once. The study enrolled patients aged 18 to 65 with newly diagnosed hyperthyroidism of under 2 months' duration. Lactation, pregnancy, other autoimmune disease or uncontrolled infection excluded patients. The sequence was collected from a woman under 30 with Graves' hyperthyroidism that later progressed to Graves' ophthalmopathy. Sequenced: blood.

The CDR3 is CSARPPRILKYGYTF. The CDR3 DNA is TGCAGTGCTAGACCCCCTAGGATCCTTAAGTATGGCTACACCTTC. This chain connects TRBV20-1 to TRBJ1-2; D unclear. This CDR3 is built from 15 residues. The germline CDR1 and CDR2 sequences are DFQATT and SNEGSKA (reference sequence). V shed 2 bases and J shed 5 bases, with 18 bases lying between them.